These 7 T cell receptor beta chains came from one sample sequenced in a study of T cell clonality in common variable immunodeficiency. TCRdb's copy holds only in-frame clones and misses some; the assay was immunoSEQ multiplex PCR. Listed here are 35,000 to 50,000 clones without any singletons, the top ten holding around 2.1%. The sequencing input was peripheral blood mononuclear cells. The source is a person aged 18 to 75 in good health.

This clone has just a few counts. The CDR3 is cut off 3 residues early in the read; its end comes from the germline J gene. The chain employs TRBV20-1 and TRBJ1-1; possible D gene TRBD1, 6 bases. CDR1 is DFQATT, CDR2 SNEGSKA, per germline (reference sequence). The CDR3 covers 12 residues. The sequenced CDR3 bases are TGCAGTGCTGTTTCGGGGGGCAATGAG. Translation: CSAVSGGNE. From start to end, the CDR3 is CSAVSGGNEAFF.

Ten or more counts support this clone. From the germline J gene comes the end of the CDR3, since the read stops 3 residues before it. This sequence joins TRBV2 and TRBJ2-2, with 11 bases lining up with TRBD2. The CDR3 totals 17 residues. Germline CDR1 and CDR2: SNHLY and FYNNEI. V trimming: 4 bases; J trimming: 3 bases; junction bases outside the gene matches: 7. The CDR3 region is CASSVQLAGVDTGELFF. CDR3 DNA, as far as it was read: TGTGCCAGCAGTGTCCAACTAGCGGGAGTTGACACCGGGGAG.

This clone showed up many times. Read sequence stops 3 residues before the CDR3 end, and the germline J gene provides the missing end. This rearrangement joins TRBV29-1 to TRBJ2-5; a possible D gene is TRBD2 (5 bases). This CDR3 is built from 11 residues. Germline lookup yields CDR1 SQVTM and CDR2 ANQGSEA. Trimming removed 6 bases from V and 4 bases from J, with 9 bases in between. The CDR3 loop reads CSVRRGETQYF. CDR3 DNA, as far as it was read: TGCAGCGTCCGCCGGGGAGAGACC.

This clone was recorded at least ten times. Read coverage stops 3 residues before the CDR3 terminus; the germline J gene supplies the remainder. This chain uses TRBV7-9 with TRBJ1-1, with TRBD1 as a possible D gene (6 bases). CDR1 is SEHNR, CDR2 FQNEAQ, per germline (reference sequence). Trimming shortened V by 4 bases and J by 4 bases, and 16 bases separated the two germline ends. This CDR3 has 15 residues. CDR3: CASSSGVGGLTEAFF. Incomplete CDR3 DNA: TGTGCCAGCAGCTCAGGGGTGGGAGGTCTCACTGAA.

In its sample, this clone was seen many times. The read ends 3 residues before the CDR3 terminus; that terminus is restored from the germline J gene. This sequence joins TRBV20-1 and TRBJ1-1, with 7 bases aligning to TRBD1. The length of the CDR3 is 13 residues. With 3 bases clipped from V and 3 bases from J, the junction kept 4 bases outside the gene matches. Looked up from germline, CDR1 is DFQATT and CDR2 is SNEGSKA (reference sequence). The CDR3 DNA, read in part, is TGCAGTGCTAGCAGGGGGACCGACACTGAA. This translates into CSASRGTDTE. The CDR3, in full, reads CSASRGTDTEAFF.

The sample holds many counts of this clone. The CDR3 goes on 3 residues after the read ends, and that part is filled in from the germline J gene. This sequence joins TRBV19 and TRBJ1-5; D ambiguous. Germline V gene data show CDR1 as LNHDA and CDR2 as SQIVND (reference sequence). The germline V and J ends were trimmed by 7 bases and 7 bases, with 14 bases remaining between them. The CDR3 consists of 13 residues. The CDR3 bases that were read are TGTGCCAGTACCCCCGCGGGAGGGCAGCCC. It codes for CASTPAGGQP. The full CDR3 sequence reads CASTPAGGQPQHF. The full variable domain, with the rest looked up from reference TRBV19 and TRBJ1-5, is DGGITQSPKYLFRKEGQNVTLSCEQNLNHDAMYWYRQDPGQGLRLIYYSQIVNDFQKGDIAEGYSVSREKKESFPLTVTSAQKNPTAFYLCASTPAGGQPQHFGDGTRLSIL.

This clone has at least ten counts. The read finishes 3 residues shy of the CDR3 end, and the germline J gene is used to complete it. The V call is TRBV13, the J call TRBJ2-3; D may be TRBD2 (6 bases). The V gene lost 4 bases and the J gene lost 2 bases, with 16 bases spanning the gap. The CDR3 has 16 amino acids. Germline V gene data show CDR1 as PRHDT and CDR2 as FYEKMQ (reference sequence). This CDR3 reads CASSSLGLGDTDTQYF. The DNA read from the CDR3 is TGTGCCAGCAGCTCCTTGGGACTGGGAGACACAGATACG.